The entry below describes one TCR beta chain. Only in-frame clones appear in the TCRdb table, and some are missing; sequencing was by immunoSEQ multiplex PCR. Of about 160,000 clones in the sample, about 94% are singletons; the top ten hold 12% to 15%. This sample stems from a study of control samples from healthy donors and cancer patients. The trim removed 4 bases at V and 0 bases at J, leaving 7 bases unmatched. The CDR3 length is 19 residues. Per the germline V gene, CDR1 is SGHKS and CDR2 is YYEKEE (reference sequence). V gene TRBV5-5 combines with J gene TRBJ2-6; 13 bases align to TRBD2. The source is a man in his sixties with colorectal cancer. The sequencing input was PBMCs. CDR3 nucleotides: TGTGCCAGCAGCCAGAGACTAGCGGGGGGTACCTCTGGGGCCAACGTCCTGACTTTC. It yields the protein CASSQRLAGGTSGANVLTF. Full variable domain (missing parts from reference TRBV5-5 and TRBJ2-6): DAGVTQSPTHLIKTRGQQVTLRCSPISGHKSVSWYQQVLGQGPQFIFQYYEKEERGRGNFPDRFSARQFPNYSSELNVNALLLGDSALYLCASSQRLAGGTSGANVLTFGAGSRLTVL.